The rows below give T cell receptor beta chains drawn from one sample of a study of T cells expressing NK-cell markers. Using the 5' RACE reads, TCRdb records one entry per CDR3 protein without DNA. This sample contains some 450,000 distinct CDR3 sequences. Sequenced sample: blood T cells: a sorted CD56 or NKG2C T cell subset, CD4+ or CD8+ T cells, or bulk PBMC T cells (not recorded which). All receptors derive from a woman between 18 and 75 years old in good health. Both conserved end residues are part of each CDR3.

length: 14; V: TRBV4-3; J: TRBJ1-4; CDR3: CASSQDSNWEKLFF
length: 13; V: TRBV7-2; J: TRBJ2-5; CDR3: CASSLVVVETQYF
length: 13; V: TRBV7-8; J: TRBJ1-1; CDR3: CAGTEAMNTEAFF
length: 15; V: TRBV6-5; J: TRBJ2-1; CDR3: CASSYSGGGGREQFF
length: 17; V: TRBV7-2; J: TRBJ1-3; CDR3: CASSTRGGGQAGNTIYF
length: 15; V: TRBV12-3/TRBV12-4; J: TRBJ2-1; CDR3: CASSVDTQPYNEQFF
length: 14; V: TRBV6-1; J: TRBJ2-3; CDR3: CASSPRGGSDTQYF
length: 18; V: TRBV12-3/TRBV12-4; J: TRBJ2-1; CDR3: CASSPFSGTSGSYNEQFF
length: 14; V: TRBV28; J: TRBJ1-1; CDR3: CASSLFGGNTEAFF
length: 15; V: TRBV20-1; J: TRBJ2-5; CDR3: CSARSRVPFEETQYF
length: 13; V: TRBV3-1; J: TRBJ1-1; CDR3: CASTRTSNTEAFF
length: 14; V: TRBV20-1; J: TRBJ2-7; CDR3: CSARVGGISYEQYF
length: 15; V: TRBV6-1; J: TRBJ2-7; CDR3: CASSETNGRYYEQYF
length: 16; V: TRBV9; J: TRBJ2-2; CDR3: CASSAGDRGATGELFF
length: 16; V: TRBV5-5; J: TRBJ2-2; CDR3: CASSWGQGLNTGELFF
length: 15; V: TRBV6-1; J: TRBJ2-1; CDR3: CASSTGTSGSGEQFF
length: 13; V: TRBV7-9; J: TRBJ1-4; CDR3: CASNRHGSEKLFF
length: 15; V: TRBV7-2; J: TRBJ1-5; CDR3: CASSPWGTANQPQHF
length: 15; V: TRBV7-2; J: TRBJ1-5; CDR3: CASSLGVNSNQPQHF
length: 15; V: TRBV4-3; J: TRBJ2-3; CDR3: CASSRTSGEPDTQYF
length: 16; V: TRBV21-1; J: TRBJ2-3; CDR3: CASSKDDGGASDTQYF
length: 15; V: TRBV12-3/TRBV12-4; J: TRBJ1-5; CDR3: CASSFEGRKNQPQHF
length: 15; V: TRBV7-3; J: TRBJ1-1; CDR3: CASSSSGEIGTEAFF
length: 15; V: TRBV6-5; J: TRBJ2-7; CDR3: CASSYGSGSDHEQYF
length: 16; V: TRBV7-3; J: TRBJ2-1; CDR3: CASSSRGSGSPNEQFF
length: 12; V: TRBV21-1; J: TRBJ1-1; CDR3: CATPGPHLEAFF
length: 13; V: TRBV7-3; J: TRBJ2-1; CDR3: CASSPSLNNEQFF
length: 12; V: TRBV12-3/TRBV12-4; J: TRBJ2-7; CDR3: CASSPYPYEQYF
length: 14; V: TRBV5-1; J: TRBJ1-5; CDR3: CASSRDGGNQPQHF
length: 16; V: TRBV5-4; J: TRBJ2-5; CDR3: CASSYSGGHPTETQYF
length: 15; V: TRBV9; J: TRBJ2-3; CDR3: CASGRRGGPTDTQYF
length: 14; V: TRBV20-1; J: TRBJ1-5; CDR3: CSARAGQGSQPQHF
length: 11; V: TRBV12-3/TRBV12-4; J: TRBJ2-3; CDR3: CASVLRDTQYF
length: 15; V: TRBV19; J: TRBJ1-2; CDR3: CASSTSEVAYYGYTF
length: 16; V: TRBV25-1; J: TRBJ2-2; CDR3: CASSELPGKNTGELFF
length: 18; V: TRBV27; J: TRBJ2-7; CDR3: CASSQGWDREQGGYEQYF
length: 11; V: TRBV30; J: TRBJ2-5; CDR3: CAWQGLMAQYF
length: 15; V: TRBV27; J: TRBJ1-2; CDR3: CASLGQGGGSYGYTF
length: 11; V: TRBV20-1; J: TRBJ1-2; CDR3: CSARGHGGYTF
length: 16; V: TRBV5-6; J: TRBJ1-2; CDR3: CASSFVDRGRSGGYTF
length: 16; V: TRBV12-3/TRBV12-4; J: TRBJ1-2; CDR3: CASSTLDRVANYGYTF
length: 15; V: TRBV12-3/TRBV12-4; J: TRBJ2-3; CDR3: CASSLGGKLTDTQYF
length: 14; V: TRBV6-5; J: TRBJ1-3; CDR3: CASSYAGDGNTIYF
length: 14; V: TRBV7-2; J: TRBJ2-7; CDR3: CASSFPGRRGEQYF
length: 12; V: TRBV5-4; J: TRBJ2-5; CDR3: CASHSTWETQYF
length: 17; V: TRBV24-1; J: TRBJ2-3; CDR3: CATSDTPGQGASDTQYF
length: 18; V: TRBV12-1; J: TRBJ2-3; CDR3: CASSRERGPEQLTDTQYF
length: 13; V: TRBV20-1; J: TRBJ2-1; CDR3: CSAGNAVDNEQFF
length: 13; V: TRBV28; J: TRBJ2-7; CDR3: CATEASALEKQYF
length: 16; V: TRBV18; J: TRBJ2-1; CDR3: CASKPRQGSSYNEQFF
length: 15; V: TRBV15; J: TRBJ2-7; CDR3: CATSRDRGSSYEQYF
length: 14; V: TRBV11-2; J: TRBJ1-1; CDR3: CASSLRRGLGEAFF
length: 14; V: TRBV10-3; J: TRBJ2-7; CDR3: CAISEAGGLVEQYF
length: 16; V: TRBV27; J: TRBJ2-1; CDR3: CASSLRGSRDGNEQFF